Reported below is one T cell receptor (beta chain). The antigen is not known. This sample was taken from a study of regulatory T cells in long-lasting Graves disease. The study, taken as a whole, reports: For persistent Graves' patients, TCR diversity was lower than for newly diagnosed ones.

CDR3 length equals 14 residues. V was shortened by 7 bases and J by 6 bases, with 16 bases between the two germline ends. Germline V gives CDR1 LGHNT, CDR2 FRNRAP. In building TCR beta libraries, iRepertoire HTBI primers were used together with Arm-PCR of CDR3 regions. Per the original methods: Sequenced samples collectively carried 60 to 75 TRBV and about 15 TRBJ segments. TCRdb re-derived calls from the multiplex PCR reads in MiXCR, one entry per CDR3 protein. The V and J calls reflect TCRdb's pipeline rather than the authors' work. Of 300,000 to 400,000 distinct CDR3 sequences in the sample, around 17% are singletons; the top ten hold 25% to 30%. Time point given: newly diagnosed GD, antithyroid drugs for less than 3 months. Making the TCR library involved RNA that had been extracted from PBMCs. These data were also reused for a study on T cells in Graves' hyperthyroidism and ophthalmopathy.

The receptor was derived from a man aged 35-49 years with Graves disease. Sequencing was performed on peripheral blood mononuclear cells (PBMCs), taken at new diagnosis, from a patient treated with antithyroid drugs. The chain has TRBV12-5 and TRBJ1-5; no clear D gene. In DNA, the CDR3 is TGTGCTAGTGTACCCGGCGGGGTAGGTCAGCCCCAGCATTTT. It yields the protein CASVPGGVGQPQHF.